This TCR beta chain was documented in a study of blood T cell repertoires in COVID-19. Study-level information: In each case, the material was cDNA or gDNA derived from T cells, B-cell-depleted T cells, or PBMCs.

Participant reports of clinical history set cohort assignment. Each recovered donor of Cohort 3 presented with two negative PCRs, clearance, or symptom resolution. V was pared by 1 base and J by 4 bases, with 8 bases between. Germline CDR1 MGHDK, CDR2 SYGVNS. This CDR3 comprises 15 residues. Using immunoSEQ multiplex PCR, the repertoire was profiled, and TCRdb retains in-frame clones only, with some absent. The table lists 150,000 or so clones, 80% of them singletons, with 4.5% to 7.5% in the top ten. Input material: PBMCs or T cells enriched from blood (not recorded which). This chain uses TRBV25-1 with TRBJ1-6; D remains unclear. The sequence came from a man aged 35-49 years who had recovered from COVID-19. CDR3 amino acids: CASSELEGYNSPLHF. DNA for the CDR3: TGTGCCAGCAGTGAATTGGAGGGATATAATTCACCCCTCCACTTT.